This T cell receptor (beta chain) emerged from a study of blood T cell repertoires in COVID-19. Study at large: Some COVID-19 samples were acute and others convalescent; all came from the United States, Italy and Spain. Sources were T cells, B-cell-depleted T cells, or PBMCs; the material itself was cDNA or gDNA.

Followed longitudinally, the Seattle patients had been enrolled during active infection. In the authors' workflow: Nucleated cell counts were estimated from reference gene primer amplification. Assay used: immunoSEQ multiplex PCR; TCRdb lists only in-frame clones, some missing. V and J calls and clone size are as listed in that table; D and trimming were resolved from the DNA. This table holds roughly 410,000 clones, over 75% found once. Source material: peripheral blood. This clonotype was obtained from a woman aged 35 to 49 with COVID-19, enrolled during active disease.

CDR3 sequence (DNA): TGTGCCAGCAGCTTAGGGGACAGTGCGAATTCACCCCTCCACTTT. The encoded protein is CASSLGDSANSPLHF. V and J are TRBV7-9 and TRBJ1-6, with 7 bases aligning to TRBD1. The CDR3 contains 15 residues. V shed 1 base, J shed 7 bases, and the junction held 4 bases outside the gene matches. Germline values: CDR1 SEHNR, CDR2 FQNEAQ (reference sequence).